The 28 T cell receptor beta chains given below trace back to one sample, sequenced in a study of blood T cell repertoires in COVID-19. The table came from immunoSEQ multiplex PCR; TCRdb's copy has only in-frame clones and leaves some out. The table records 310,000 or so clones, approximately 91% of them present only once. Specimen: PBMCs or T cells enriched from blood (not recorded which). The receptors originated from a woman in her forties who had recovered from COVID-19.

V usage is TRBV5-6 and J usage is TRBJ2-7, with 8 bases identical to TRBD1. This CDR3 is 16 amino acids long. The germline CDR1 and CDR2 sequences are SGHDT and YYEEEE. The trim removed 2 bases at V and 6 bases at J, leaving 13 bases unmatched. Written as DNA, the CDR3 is TGTGCCAGCAGCTTCGTGGTGCAGGGGGCGCTGGGCGAGCAGTACTTC. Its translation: CASSFVVQGALGEQYF.

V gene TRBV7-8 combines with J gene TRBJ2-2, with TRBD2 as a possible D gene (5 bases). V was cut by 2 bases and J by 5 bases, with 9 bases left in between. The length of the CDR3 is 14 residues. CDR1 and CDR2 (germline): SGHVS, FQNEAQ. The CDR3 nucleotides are TGTGCCAGCAGCTTACTGGGGAGAACCGGGGAGCTGTTTTTT. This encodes CASSLLGRTGELFF.

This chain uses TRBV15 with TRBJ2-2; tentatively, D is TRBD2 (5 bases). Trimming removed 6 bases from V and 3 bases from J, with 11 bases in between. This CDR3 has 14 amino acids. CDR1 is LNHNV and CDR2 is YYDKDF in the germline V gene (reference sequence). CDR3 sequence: CATRYGKDTGELFF. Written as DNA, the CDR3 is TGTGCCACCAGGTACGGGAAGGACACCGGGGAGCTGTTTTTT.

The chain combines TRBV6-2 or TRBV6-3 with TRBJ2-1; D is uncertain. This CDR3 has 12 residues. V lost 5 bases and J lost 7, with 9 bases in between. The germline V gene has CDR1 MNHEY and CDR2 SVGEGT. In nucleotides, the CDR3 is TGTGCCAGCAGTCCCTATAAGAATGAGCAGTTCTTC. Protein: CASSPYKNEQFF.

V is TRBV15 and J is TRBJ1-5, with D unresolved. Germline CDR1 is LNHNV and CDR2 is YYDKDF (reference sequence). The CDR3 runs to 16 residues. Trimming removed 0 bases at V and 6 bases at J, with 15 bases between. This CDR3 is CATSRDLGSVAQPQHF. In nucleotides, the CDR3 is TGTGCCACCAGCAGAGATTTAGGGAGTGTAGCTCAGCCCCAGCATTTT.

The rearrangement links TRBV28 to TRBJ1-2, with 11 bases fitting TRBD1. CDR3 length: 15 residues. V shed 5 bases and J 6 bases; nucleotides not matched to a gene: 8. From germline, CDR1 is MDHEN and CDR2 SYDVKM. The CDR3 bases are TGTGCCAGCAGTCCTCGGACAGGGGGCTCGGATGGCTACACCTTC. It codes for CASSPRTGGSDGYTF.

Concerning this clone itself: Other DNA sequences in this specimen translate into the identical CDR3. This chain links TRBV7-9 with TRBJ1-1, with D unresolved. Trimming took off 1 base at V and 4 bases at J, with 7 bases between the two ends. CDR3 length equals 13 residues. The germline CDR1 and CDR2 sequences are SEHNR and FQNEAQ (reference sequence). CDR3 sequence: CASSLGAPTEAFF. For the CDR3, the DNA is TGTGCCAGCAGCTTAGGGGCTCCCACTGAAGCTTTCTTT.

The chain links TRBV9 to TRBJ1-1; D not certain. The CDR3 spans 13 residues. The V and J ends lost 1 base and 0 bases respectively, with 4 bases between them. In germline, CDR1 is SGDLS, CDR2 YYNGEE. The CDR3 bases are TGTGCCAGCAGCGTATTCATGAACACTGAAGCTTTCTTT. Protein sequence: CASSVFMNTEAFF.

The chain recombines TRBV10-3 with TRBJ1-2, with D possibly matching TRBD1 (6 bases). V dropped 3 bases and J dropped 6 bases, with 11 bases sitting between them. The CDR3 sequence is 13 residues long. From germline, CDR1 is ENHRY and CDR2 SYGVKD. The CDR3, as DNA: TGTGCCATCAGTGACCCCCGACAGGATGGCTACACCTTC. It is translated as CAISDPRQDGYTF.

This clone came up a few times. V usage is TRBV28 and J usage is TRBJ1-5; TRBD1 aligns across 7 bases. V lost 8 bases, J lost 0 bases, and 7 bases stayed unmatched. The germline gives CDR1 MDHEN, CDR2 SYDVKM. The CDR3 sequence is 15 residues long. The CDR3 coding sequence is TGTGCCAGCTCAAGAGGGGGCCTTAGCAATCAGCCCCAGCATTTT. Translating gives CASSRGGLSNQPQHF.

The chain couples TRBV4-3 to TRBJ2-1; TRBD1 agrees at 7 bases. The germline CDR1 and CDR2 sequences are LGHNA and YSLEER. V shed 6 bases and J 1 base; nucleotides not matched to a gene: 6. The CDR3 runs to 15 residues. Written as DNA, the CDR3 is TGCGCCAGCAGACCCGACAGGGCTTCCTACAATGAGCAGTTCTTC. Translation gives CASRPDRASYNEQFF.

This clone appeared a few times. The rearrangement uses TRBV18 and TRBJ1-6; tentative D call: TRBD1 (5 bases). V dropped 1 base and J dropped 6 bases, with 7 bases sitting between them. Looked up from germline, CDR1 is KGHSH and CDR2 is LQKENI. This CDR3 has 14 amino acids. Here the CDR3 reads CASSPLGANSPLHF. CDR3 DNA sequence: TGTGCCAGCTCACCACTAGGGGCTAATTCACCCCTCCACTTT.

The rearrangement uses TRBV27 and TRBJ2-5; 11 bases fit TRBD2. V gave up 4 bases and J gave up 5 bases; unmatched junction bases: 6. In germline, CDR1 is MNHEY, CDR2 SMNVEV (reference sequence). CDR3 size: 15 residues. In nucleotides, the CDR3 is TGTGCCAGCAGTTCGACTAGCGGGGTGATCGAGACCCAGTACTTC. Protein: CASSSTSGVIETQYF.

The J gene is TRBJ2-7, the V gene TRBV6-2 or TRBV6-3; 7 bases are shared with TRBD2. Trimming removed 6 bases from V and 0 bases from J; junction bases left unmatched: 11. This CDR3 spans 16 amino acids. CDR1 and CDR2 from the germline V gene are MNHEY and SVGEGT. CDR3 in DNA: TGTGCCAGCAGCCCTCCCCCTAGCGGAAGCTCCTACGAGCAGTACTTC. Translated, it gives CASSPPPSGSSYEQYF.

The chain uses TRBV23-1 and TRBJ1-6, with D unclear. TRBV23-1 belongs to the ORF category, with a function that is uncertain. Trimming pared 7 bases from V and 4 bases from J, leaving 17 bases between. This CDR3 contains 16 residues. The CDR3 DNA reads TGCGCCAGCAAAACAATGGAGGGCAGTTATAATTCACCCCTCCACTTT. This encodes CASKTMEGSYNSPLHF.

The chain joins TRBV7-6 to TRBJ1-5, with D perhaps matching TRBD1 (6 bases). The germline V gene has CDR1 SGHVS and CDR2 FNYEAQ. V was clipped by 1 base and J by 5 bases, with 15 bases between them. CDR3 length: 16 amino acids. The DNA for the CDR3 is TGTGCCAGCAGCTTAGGCCCAGGGGCTGGTGATCAGCCCCAGCATTTT. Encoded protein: CASSLGPGAGDQPQHF.

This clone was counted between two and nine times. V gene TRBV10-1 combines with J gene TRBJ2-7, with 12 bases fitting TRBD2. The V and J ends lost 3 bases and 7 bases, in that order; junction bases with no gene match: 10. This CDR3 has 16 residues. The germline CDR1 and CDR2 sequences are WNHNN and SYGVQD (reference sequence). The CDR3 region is CASSDFGLAGNEEQYF. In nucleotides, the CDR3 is TGCGCCAGCAGTGACTTTGGACTAGCGGGGAACGAGGAGCAGTACTTC.

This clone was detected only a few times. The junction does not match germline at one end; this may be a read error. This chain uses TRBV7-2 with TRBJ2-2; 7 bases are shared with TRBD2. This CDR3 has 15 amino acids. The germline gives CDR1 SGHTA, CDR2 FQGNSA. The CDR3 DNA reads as TGTGCCAGCACCTTAGCGGGCCCGGGGACCGGGGAGCTGTTTTTT. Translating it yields CASTLAGPGTGELFF.

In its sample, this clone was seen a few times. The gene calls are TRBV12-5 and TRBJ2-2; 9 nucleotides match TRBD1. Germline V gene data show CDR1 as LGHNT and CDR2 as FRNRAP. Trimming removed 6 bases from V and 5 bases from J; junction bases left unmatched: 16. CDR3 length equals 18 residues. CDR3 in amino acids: CASGWTGTGSSNTGELFF. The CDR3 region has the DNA TGTGCTAGTGGGTGGACCGGGACAGGGAGTTCAAATACCGGGGAGCTGTTTTTT.

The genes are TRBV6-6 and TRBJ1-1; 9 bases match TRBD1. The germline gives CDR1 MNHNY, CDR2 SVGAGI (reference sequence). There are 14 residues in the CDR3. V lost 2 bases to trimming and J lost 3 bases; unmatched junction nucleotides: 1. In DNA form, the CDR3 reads TGTGCCAGCAGTTACCGGGACAGGGACACTGAAGCTTTCTTT. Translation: CASSYRDRDTEAFF.

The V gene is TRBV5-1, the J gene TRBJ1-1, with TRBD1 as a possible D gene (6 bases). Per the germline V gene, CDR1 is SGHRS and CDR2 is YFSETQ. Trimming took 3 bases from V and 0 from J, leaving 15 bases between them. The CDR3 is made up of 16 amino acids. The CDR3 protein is CASSYLRGAMNTEAFF. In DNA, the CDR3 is TGCGCCAGCAGCTACCTCCGGGGGGCCATGAACACTGAAGCTTTCTTT.

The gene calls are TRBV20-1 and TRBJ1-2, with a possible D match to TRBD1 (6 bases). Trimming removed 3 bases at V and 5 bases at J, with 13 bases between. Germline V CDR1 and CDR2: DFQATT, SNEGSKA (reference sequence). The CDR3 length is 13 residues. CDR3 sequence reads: CSASPGTSYGYTF. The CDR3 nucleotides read TGCAGTGCTAGTCCCGGGACATCATATGGCTACACCTTC.

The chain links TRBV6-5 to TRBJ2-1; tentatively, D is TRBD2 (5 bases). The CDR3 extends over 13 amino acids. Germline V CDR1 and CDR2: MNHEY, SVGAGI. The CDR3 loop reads CATCGSPWGEQFF. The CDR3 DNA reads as TGTGCGACCTGCGGGTCCCCGTGGGGTGAGCAGTTCTTC.

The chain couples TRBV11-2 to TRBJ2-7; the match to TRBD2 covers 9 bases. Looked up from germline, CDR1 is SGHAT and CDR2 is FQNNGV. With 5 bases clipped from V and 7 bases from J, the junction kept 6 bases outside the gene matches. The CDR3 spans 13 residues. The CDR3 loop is CASSTGTSLEQYF. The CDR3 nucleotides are TGTGCCAGCAGCACCGGGACTAGCCTGGAGCAGTACTTC.

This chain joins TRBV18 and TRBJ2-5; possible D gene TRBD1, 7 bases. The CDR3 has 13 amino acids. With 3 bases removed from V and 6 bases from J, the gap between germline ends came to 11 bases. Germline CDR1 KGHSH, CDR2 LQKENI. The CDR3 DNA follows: TGTGCCAGCTCACCGCCAGGGGGGCAGACCCAGTACTTC. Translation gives CASSPPGGQTQYF.

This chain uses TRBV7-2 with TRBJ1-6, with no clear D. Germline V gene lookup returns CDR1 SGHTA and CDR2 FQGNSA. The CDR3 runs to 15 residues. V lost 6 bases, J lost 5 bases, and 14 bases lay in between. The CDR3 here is CASRLTTRDNSPLHF. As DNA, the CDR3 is TGTGCCAGCAGGCTAACAACACGGGATAATTCACCCCTCCACTTT.

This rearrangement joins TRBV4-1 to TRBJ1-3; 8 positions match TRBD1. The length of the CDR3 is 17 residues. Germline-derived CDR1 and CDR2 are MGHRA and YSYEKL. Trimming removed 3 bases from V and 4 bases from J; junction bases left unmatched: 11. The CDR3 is CASSQLPGQEEGNTIYF. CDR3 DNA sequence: TGCGCCAGCAGCCAGTTACCGGGACAGGAAGAAGGAAACACCATATATTTT.

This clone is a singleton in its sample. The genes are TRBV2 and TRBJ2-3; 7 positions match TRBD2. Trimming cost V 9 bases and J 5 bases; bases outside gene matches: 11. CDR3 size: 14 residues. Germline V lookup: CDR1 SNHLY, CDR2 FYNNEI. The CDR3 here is CASAVGREVDTQYF. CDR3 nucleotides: TGTGCCAGTGCAGTGGGGAGGGAGGTAGATACGCAGTATTTT.